Below are 10 T cell receptor beta chains sequenced from a single sample in a study of T cell repertoires in cytomegalovirus infection. TCRdb re-analysed the reads in MiXCR, keeping a single row per CDR3 protein. The data hold 560,000 or so distinct CDR3 sequences, with 16% observed a single time. Source material: CD8+ T cells from PBMCs. The origin of the receptors is a human donor in good health (CMV status not recorded). Some clones in this sample may be carry-over from other donors' samples.

This clonotype was recorded at least ten times. The chain uses TRBV6-5 and TRBJ1-5; no reliable D call. V lost 2 bases and J lost 0, with 8 bases in between. The CDR3 covers 15 residues. Germline V gene sequence: CDR1 MNHEY, CDR2 SVGAGI. Written as DNA, the CDR3 is TGTGCCAGCAGTTACGGAGTGGGTAGCAATCAGCCCCAGCATTTT. Encoded protein: CASSYGVGSNQPQHF.

This clonotype has a count of ten or more. CDR3 sequence reads: CASSDSRNYGYTF. DNA for the CDR3: TGTGCCAGCAGTGATAGCAGGAACTATGGCTACACCTTC. This rearrangement joins TRBV2 to TRBJ1-2; D is uncertain. V was pared by 3 bases and J by 2 bases, with 7 bases between. Germline CDR1 and CDR2: SNHLY and FYNNEI. CDR3 length: 13 amino acids.

This clonotype was seen ten or more times. V gene TRBV7-9 combines with J gene TRBJ2-1; possibly TRBD2 for D (6 bases). CDR3 size: 12 residues. Germline CDR1 SEHNR, CDR2 FQNEAQ (reference sequence). Trimming took 1 base from V and 9 from J, leaving 7 bases between them. The CDR3 sequence: CASSLGAGEQFF. CDR3 bases: TGTGCCAGCAGCTTAGGAGCGGGTGAGCAGTTCTTC.

The table lists this clonotype with a few counts. The chain has TRBV13 and TRBJ1-1, with 8 bases identical to TRBD1. Trimming took 5 bases from V and 7 from J; bases not matched to a gene: 9. The CDR3 has 14 residues. Germline V gives CDR1 PRHDT, CDR2 FYEKMQ (reference sequence). The chain's CDR3 is CASSLGTGPFEAFF. The CDR3 DNA sequence: TGTGCCAGCAGCCTTGGGACAGGCCCCTTTGAAGCTTTCTTT.

The V gene is TRBV27, the J gene TRBJ2-7; D remains unclear. V lost 2 bases to trimming and J lost 1 base, with 6 bases between them. Looked up from germline, CDR1 is MNHEY and CDR2 is SMNVEV (reference sequence). This CDR3 region has 13 residues. The CDR3 bases are TGTGCCAGCAGTTTAGCATTTTCCTACGAGCAGTACTTC. Translating gives CASSLAFSYEQYF.

This clonotype was found a few times. The rearrangement uses TRBV7-9 and TRBJ1-1; D ambiguous. Looked up from germline, CDR1 is SEHNR and CDR2 is FQNEAQ (reference sequence). Trimming took 0 bases from V and 7 from J, leaving 9 bases between them. The length of the CDR3 is 13 residues. CDR3 loop: CASSLAGSDEAFF. In nucleotides, the CDR3 is TGTGCCAGCAGCTTAGCGGGCAGCGATGAAGCTTTCTTT.

The chain recombines TRBV19 with TRBJ2-4, with D perhaps matching TRBD1 or TRBD2 (5 bases each). Germline CDR1 reads LNHDA; CDR2 reads SQIVND (reference sequence). V was pared by 3 bases and J by 9 bases, with 33 bases between. This CDR3 is 20 amino acids long. The CDR3 DNA reads TGTGCCAGTAGTATTTACATCTTGGGAACGATCAGCGAAGGGACGGGCATTCAGTACTTC. Translating gives CASSIYILGTISEGTGIQYF.

This rearrangement joins TRBV7-8 to TRBJ1-2; 9 positions agree with TRBD1. Germline trimming cut 3 bases from V and 8 bases from J; bases unmatched to any gene: 13. Germline V lookup: CDR1 SGHVS, CDR2 FQNEAQ. The CDR3 has 16 amino acids. The CDR3 DNA is TGTGCCAGCAGCTTGGTTTGGGGGACAGGGCAAGGGGGCTACACCTTC. Its protein is CASSLVWGTGQGGYTF.

The chain is built from TRBV5-5 and TRBJ1-1; a possible D gene is TRBD1 (5 bases). The CDR3 sequence is 14 residues long. Germline loops: CDR1 SGHKS, CDR2 YYEKEE (reference sequence). With 0 bases removed from V and 3 bases from J, the gap between germline ends came to 9 bases. This chain's CDR3 is CASSLDRLYTEAFF. CDR3 bases: TGTGCCAGCAGCTTGGACAGGTTGTACACTGAAGCTTTCTTT.

This clonotype came up many times. The V gene is TRBV7-6, the J gene TRBJ2-7; TRBD2 agrees at 7 bases. This CDR3 is built from 15 residues. Germline V gene lookup returns CDR1 SGHVS and CDR2 FNYEAQ. V lost 1 base to trimming and J lost 1 base; unmatched junction nucleotides: 4. DNA of the CDR3: TGTGCCAGCAGCTTAGGGGGGGGGAAATCCTACGAGCAGTACTTC. Protein sequence: CASSLGGGKSYEQYF.